One sample yielded the 16 T cell receptor beta chains listed below, sequenced in a study of T cell responses to AZD1222 COVID-19 vaccine. This table comes from immunoSEQ multiplex PCR, and its TCRdb copy is limited to in-frame clones, with some not included. The top ten clones hold 1% of a sample with about 200,000 clones, approximately 93% of them seen once. The sequences come from peripheral blood, collected 28 days after the second AZD1222 dose. These receptors came from an adult who received the AZD1222 COVID-19 vaccine.

The V call is TRBV6-2 or TRBV6-3, the J call TRBJ2-2; 7 bases line up with TRBD1. This CDR3 is built from 16 residues. Losses at the gene ends were 4 bases for V and 1 base for J; bases not matched to a gene: 6. Germline CDR1 and CDR2: MNHEY and SVGEGT. The CDR3 is CASSSRQGGNTGELFF. The CDR3 DNA reads TGTGCCAGCAGTTCGCGACAGGGTGGGAACACCGGGGAGCTGTTTTTT.

This rearrangement joins TRBV18 to TRBJ2-1, with 8 bases identical to TRBD1. V trimming: 5 bases; J trimming: 4 bases; junction bases outside the gene matches: 7. The CDR3 is 15 amino acids. The V gene's germline CDR1 is KGHSH and CDR2 LQKENI. CDR3 sequence: CASSAGTGGYNEQFF. The CDR3 DNA sequence: TGTGCCAGCTCAGCCGGGACAGGAGGTTACAATGAGCAGTTCTTC. Filled out from reference TRBV18 and TRBJ2-1, the complete variable domain reads NAGVMQNPRHLVRRRGQEARLRCSPMKGHSHVYWYRQLPEEGLKFMVYLQKENIIDESGMPKERFSAEFPKEGPSILRIQQVVRGDSAAYFCASSAGTGGYNEQFFGPGTRLTVL.

The rearrangement links TRBV6-5 to TRBJ2-3; 8 bases line up with TRBD1. Germline values: CDR1 MNHEY, CDR2 SVGAGI. The CDR3 is 16 amino acids. V lost 0 bases to trimming and J lost 4 bases; unmatched junction nucleotides: 6. CDR3 sequence: CASSYSGRGHADTQYF. The CDR3 coding sequence is TGTGCCAGCAGTTACTCGGGCAGGGGGCACGCAGATACGCAGTATTTT.

V is TRBV5-1 and J is TRBJ1-6; 9 bases map to TRBD1. Germline V lookup: CDR1 SGHRS, CDR2 YFSETQ. J gave up 9 bases and V 0 bases, and 7 bases lay outside the gene matches. The CDR3 totals 16 residues. For the CDR3, the DNA is TGCGCCAGCAGCTTGGAAGCCGGGGACAGGGTTTCACCCCTCCACTTT. Amino acid sequence: CASSLEAGDRVSPLHF.

This chain joins TRBV9 and TRBJ2-1; 8 positions agree with TRBD1. The trim removed 0 bases at V and 9 bases at J, leaving 11 bases unmatched. There are 16 residues in the CDR3. The V gene's germline CDR1 is SGDLS and CDR2 YYNGEE. For the CDR3, the DNA is TGTGCCAGCAGCGTAGAGGGGACAGGAGGTCCGGGTGAGCAGTTCTTC. Translated, it gives CASSVEGTGGPGEQFF.

This clone has just a few counts. This chain links TRBV11-3 with TRBJ1-1; D call uncertain. CDR3 size: 14 residues. The V gene lost 0 bases and the J gene lost 1 base, with 6 bases spanning the gap. From germline, CDR1 is SGHNT and CDR2 YENEEA. This CDR3 is CASSLESGNTEAFF. CDR3 nucleotide sequence: TGTGCCAGCAGCTTAGAGTCGGGGAACACTGAAGCTTTCTTT.

The V and J genes are TRBV7-2 and TRBJ1-4; 8 bases are a match to TRBD1. This CDR3 is 15 amino acids long. The V segment lost 1 base and the J segment 6 bases; nucleotides outside the gene matches: 4. CDR1 and CDR2 from the germline V gene are SGHTA and FQGNSA. The CDR3 region is CASSLVRGRDEKLFF. In DNA, the CDR3 is TGTGCCAGCAGCTTAGTCAGGGGGCGGGATGAAAAACTGTTTTTT.

The rearrangement joins TRBV14 to TRBJ2-6; 12 bases line up with TRBD2. J was trimmed by 0 bases and V by 1 base; bases with no gene match: 7. Germline values: CDR1 SGHDN, CDR2 FVKESK. There are 20 residues in the CDR3. CDR3 nucleotide sequence: TGTGCCAGCAGCCAAGGAGCCGGACTAGCGGGGTTCTCTGGGGCCAACGTCCTGACTTTC. It translates to CASSQGAGLAGFSGANVLTF.

V usage is TRBV24-1 and J usage is TRBJ2-4; D is possibly TRBD1 or TRBD2 (5 bases each). The V end lost 3 bases, the J end lost 4 bases, and 18 bases lay between the germline ends. Germline CDR1 is KGHDR and CDR2 is SFDVKD. The CDR3 sequence is 17 residues long. The CDR3 DNA follows: TGTGCCACCAGTGATCCTAGCTCCGGGACCGAGAAAAACATTCAGTACTTC. Translated: CATSDPSSGTEKNIQYF.

This clone was counted between two and nine times. The chain links TRBV9 to TRBJ1-1; D perhaps matches TRBD1 (5 bases). Trimming cost V 0 bases and J 5 bases, with 14 bases left between them. The CDR3 runs to 15 residues. Germline V CDR1 and CDR2: SGDLS, YYNGEE. The CDR3 loop reads CASSVEGSWGTEAFF. The CDR3 bases are TGTGCCAGCAGCGTAGAGGGGTCCTGGGGGACTGAAGCTTTCTTT.

This clone was recorded only once. The CDR3 DNA is TGTGCCAGCAGCGTAGGAGGTAGCGGGGGACCAGATACGCAGTATTTT. Translation gives CASSVGGSGGPDTQYF. This rearrangement joins TRBV9 to TRBJ2-3; 9 bases are a match to TRBD2. Germline V gene sequence: CDR1 SGDLS, CDR2 YYNGEE. With V trimmed by 0 bases and J by 4 bases, 6 bases remained unmatched. The CDR3 length is 16 residues.

This clone was detected only once. V and J are TRBV6-5 and TRBJ1-2; maybe TRBD1 (6 bases). The V end was cut by 1 base, the J end by 8 bases, with 20 bases between. This CDR3 has 16 amino acids. The germline gives CDR1 MNHEY, CDR2 SVGAGI. The CDR3 loop reads CASSYYVGGGLRGYTF. In DNA, the CDR3 is TGTGCCAGCAGTTACTACGTGGGGGGCGGGTTGAGGGGCTACACCTTC.

V usage is TRBV9 and J usage is TRBJ2-5, with 10 bases matching TRBD2. The J segment lost 7 bases and the V segment lost 4 bases, leaving 4 bases of the junction unmatched. CDR1 SGDLS and CDR2 YYNGEE come from the germline V gene. This CDR3 contains 13 residues. CDR3 DNA sequence: TGTGCCAGCAGCAGGACTAGCGGTGGGACCCAGTACTTC. Translated, it gives CASSRTSGGTQYF.

The V and J genes are TRBV5-1 and TRBJ1-1; D might be TRBD1 (5 bases). V lost 1 base and J 0 bases, leaving 10 bases between the germline ends. There are 15 residues in the CDR3. The germline gives CDR1 SGHRS, CDR2 YFSETQ. The CDR3 region is CASSLSGSMNTEAFF. The CDR3 DNA sequence: TGCGCCAGCAGCTTGTCAGGGAGCATGAACACTGAAGCTTTCTTT.

Only one count was recorded for this clone. In the same sample, other DNA sequences code for this CDR3. The chain has TRBV12-3 or TRBV12-4 and TRBJ1-5; D ambiguous. Trimming left V 6 bases short and J 0 bases short, with 3 bases between. This CDR3 has 12 amino acids. CDR3 bases: TGTGCCAGCAGCGATAGCAATCAGCCCCAGCATTTT. It codes for CASSDSNQPQHF.

In DNA, the CDR3 is TGTGCCAGCAGCTTAATGGCGGGGTACGAGCAGTACTTC. Amino acid sequence: CASSLMAGYEQYF. The J gene is TRBJ2-7, the V gene TRBV7-9, with TRBD2 as a possible D gene (6 bases). The CDR3 length is 13 residues. V was clipped by 2 bases and J by 4 bases, with 9 bases between them. CDR1 SEHNR and CDR2 FQNEAQ come from the germline V gene (reference sequence).